The sequence of this T cell receptor beta chain was determined in a study of tumor-infiltrating lymphocytes in primary liver carcinoma. Unsorted whole blood yielded blood RNA, and germline DNA was extracted as well. Peripheral blood, 3.5 to 4 milliliters, was collected prior to surgery. CDR3 length equals 16 residues. Per the germline V gene, CDR1 is LGHNA and CDR2 is YSLEER. A constant-region primer served to make TCR beta cDNA from about 0.45 ug total RNA. Investigators got TCR beta libraries out of three nested multiplex PCR rounds, done with slightly modified ARM-PCR. TRBV1-TRBV30 forward primers paired with a C-beta reverse primer drove the first two PCR rounds, approximately 11 cycles each. TCRdb used MiXCR to reprocess the multiplex PCR reads, holding one entry per CDR3 protein. The sample records fewer than 400,000 distinct CDR3 sequences, less than 75% being singletons. A note on this clonotype: Antigen unknown. With a much larger clone just one base away, this may be a read error.

Study-level results: Tumor-blood pairs (like tumor-adjacent pairs) overlapped less than tumor region pairs did.

This receptor was identified in a man in his forties with primary liver carcinoma and hepatitis B virus infection. Material for sequencing was peripheral blood. The chain combines TRBV4-3 with TRBJ2-7; 10 positions agree with TRBD2. CDR3 residues: CVSSQDGPGLAFEQYF. The CDR3 DNA reads as TGCGTCAGCAGCCAAGACGGCCCGGGACTAGCGTTCGAGCAGTACTTC.